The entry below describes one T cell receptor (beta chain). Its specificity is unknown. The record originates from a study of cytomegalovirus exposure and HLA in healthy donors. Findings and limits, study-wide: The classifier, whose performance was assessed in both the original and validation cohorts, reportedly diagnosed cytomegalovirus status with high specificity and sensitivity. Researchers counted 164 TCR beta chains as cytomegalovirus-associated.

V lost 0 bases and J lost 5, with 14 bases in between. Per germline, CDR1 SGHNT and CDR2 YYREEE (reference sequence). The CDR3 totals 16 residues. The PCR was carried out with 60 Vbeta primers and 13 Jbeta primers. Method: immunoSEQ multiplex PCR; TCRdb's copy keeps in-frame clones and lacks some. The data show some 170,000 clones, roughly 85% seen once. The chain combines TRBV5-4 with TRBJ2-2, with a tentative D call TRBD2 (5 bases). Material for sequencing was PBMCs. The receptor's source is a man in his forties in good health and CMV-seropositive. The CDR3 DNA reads TGTGCCAGCAGCTTGGGCCGAGAGGGTGGTACCGGGGAGCTGTTTTTT. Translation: CASSLGREGGTGELFF.